A single sample gave rise to the 29 T cell receptor beta chains below, sequenced in a study of cytomegalovirus exposure and HLA in healthy donors (TCRdb year 2017). Libraries were constructed by the immunoSEQ multiplex PCR assay. For the multiplex PCR, a mixture combining 60 forward primers for TCR Vbeta segments and 13 reverse primers for TCR Jbeta segments was used. What TCRdb holds here is the immuneACCESS table cut down to in-frame rearrangements. Part of the clones is not present; checked against another copy, under half of the missing clones reflect an unresolved V gene, and the others are unexplained. The sample table records some 150,000 clones; approximately 80% of these occur just once. 2% to 2.5% of the sample is held by the ten biggest clonotypes. Sequencing was carried out using PBMCs. The source is a middle-aged man in good health and CMV-seronegative.

The chain recombines TRBV30 with TRBJ2-3, with 8 bases lining up with TRBD2. With 3 bases clipped from V and 3 bases from J, the junction kept 14 bases outside the gene matches. The germline V gene has CDR1 GTSNPN and CDR2 SVGIG (reference sequence). CDR3 length: 17 amino acids. Here the CDR3 reads CAWSGVRTSKTTDTQYF. CDR3 nucleotide sequence: TGTGCCTGGAGCGGGGTCCGGACTAGCAAAACAACAGATACGCAGTATTTT.

This chain joins TRBV7-8 and TRBJ2-5; 7 bases are shared with TRBD2. The ends lost 8 bases at V and 1 base at J; junction bases unmatched: 13. The germline CDR1 and CDR2 sequences are SGHVS and FQNEAQ. This CDR3 is built from 16 residues. For the CDR3, the DNA is TGTGCCAGCGAGTGGGGGTGGGGGACTACCCAAGAGACCCAGTACTTC. Amino acid sequence: CASEWGWGTTQETQYF. The full variable domain, completed using reference TRBV7-8 and TRBJ2-5, is GAGVSQSPRYKVAKRGQDVALRCDPISGHVSLFWYQQALGQGPEFLTYFQNEAQLDKSGLPSDRFFAERPEGSVSTLKIQRTQQEDSAVYLCASEWGWGTTQETQYFGPGTRLLVL.

The CDR3 region is CASSRMPGNTEAFF. The CDR3 DNA reads TGTGCCAGCAGTCGTATGCCGGGGAACACTGAAGCTTTCTTT. This sequence joins TRBV27 and TRBJ1-1; D gene ambiguous. V gave up 5 bases and J gave up 1 base, with 11 bases separating them. Germline V CDR1 and CDR2: MNHEY, SMNVEV (reference sequence). The CDR3 sequence is 14 residues long.

There are a few counts of this clone. The V gene is TRBV14, the J gene TRBJ2-1; 8 nucleotides match TRBD1. Germline V gene sequence: CDR1 SGHDN, CDR2 FVKESK. V lost 2 bases and J lost 7; bases outside the gene matches: 7. The CDR3 runs to 15 residues. CDR3 in amino acids: CASSQWQGAENEQFF. CDR3 DNA: TGTGCCAGCAGCCAATGGCAGGGGGCTGAAAATGAGCAGTTCTTC.

This sequence joins TRBV7-3 and TRBJ2-1, with 16 bases identical to TRBD2. Germline CDR1 SGHTA, CDR2 FQGTGA. This CDR3 has 17 residues. V dropped 4 bases and J dropped 9; count of bases not matched to a gene: 9. CDR3 in amino acids: CASSSPGTSGGAGEQFF. CDR3 nucleotides: TGTGCCAGCAGCTCTCCCGGGACTAGCGGGGGGGCGGGTGAGCAGTTCTTC. The variable domain in full, with the rest retrieved from reference TRBV7-3 and TRBJ2-1, is GAGVSQTPSNKVTEKGKYVELRCDPISGHTALYWYRQSLGQGPEFLIYFQGTGAADDSGLPNDRFFAVRPEGSVSTLKIQRTERGDSAVYLCASSSPGTSGGAGEQFFGPGTRLTVL.

The CDR3: CASSQTGTGGYTF. The CDR3 DNA follows: TGTGCCAGCAGCCAAACAGGGACCGGGGGCTACACCTTC. The chain uses TRBV2 and TRBJ1-2, with D perhaps matching TRBD1 (6 bases). Germline lookup yields CDR1 SNHLY and CDR2 FYNNEI. V was trimmed by 6 bases and J by 8 bases, leaving 16 bases between them. The length of the CDR3 is 13 residues.

The V and J genes are TRBV25-1 and TRBJ2-1; TRBD2 matches at 8 bases. The CDR3 length is 15 residues. V shed 1 base, J shed 6 bases, and the junction held 5 bases outside the gene matches. CDR1 and CDR2 (germline): MGHDK, SYGVNS. The CDR3 is CASSEWAGGGNEQFF. DNA of the CDR3: TGTGCCAGCAGTGAATGGGCGGGGGGTGGCAATGAGCAGTTCTTC.

The chain has TRBV27 and TRBJ2-7; D might be TRBD1 (5 bases). Germline loops: CDR1 MNHEY, CDR2 SMNVEV (reference sequence). This CDR3 is built from 14 residues. Trimming took 3 bases from V and 0 from J, leaving 9 bases between them. Here the CDR3 DNA reads TGTGCCAGCAGTTTTCAGGGATCCTCCTACGAGCAGTACTTC. Translation gives CASSFQGSSYEQYF.

The chain carries TRBV6-1 and TRBJ1-1; possibly TRBD1 for D (6 bases). The V end lost 6 bases, the J end lost 7 bases, and 18 bases lay between the germline ends. This CDR3 region has 14 residues. Germline loops: CDR1 MNHNS, CDR2 SASEGT. CDR3 bases: TGTGCCAGCAGGTGGGGGCAGGCCACGGGTGAAGCTTTCTTT. This codes for CASRWGQATGEAFF.

The CDR3 nucleotides read TGCGCCAGCAGCCCCTCCCTCGGACAGGGGGCCATTCAGTACTTC. This encodes CASSPSLGQGAIQYF. The chain recombines TRBV5-1 with TRBJ2-4; 11 bases align to TRBD1. This CDR3 is 15 amino acids long. Germline V gives CDR1 SGHRS, CDR2 YFSETQ. J was trimmed by 9 bases and V by 4 bases; bases with no gene match: 9. The variable domain in full, completed from reference TRBV5-1 and TRBJ2-4, reads KAGVTQTPRYLIKTRGQQVTLSCSPISGHRSVSWYQQTPGQGLQFLFEYFSETQRNKGNFPGRFSGRQFSNSRSEMNVSTLELGDSALYLCASSPSLGQGAIQYFGAGTRLSVL.

The rearrangement joins TRBV5-6 to TRBJ1-4, with 11 bases that match TRBD1. Germline V lookup: CDR1 SGHDT, CDR2 YYEEEE. The CDR3 consists of 17 residues. Trimming took 3 bases from V and 7 from J; bases not matched to a gene: 11. The CDR3 sequence is CASSSSGQGGYREKLFF. CDR3 nucleotide sequence: TGTGCCAGCAGCTCTTCGGGACAGGGGGGTTATCGTGAAAAACTGTTTTTT. Variable domain in full (rest from reference TRBV5-6 and TRBJ1-4): DAGVTQSPTHLIKTRGQQVTLRCSPKSGHDTVSWYQQALGQGPQFIFQYYEEEERQRGNFPDRFSGHQFPNYSSELNVNALLLGDSALYLCASSSSGQGGYREKLFFGSGTQLSVL.

This clone came up once. V and J are TRBV5-1 and TRBJ1-6, with TRBD1 matching over 9 bases. The ends lost 4 bases at V and 8 bases at J; junction bases unmatched: 4. The CDR3 covers 14 residues. Germline CDR1 is SGHRS and CDR2 is YFSETQ. The CDR3 loop reads CASSTGQGYSPLHF. The DNA of the CDR3 is TGCGCCAGCAGCACGGGACAGGGCTATTCACCCCTCCACTTT.

This chain uses TRBV7-6 with TRBJ1-4, with D perhaps matching TRBD1 (5 bases). The CDR3 sequence is 18 residues long. CDR1 is SGHVS and CDR2 is FNYEAQ in the germline V gene. V lost 5 bases and J lost 0, with 19 bases in between. The CDR3 DNA sequence: TGTGCCAGCAGCCCCCGGGACTTAACCATTACAACTAATGAAAAACTGTTTTTT. Residues: CASSPRDLTITTNEKLFF.

In this sample, this clone turned up a few times. This chain uses TRBV27 with TRBJ1-4; 8 bases match TRBD1. The CDR3 extends over 17 amino acids. Germline lookup yields CDR1 MNHEY and CDR2 SMNVEV (reference sequence). V shed 2 bases, J shed 5 bases, and the junction held 10 bases outside the gene matches. The chain's CDR3 is CASSLRTGGSRNEKLFF. The CDR3 coding sequence is TGTGCCAGCAGTTTACGAACAGGGGGATCGAGGAATGAAAAACTGTTTTTT.

This chain uses TRBV6-5 with TRBJ2-5, with 7 bases aligning to TRBD1. The J call is doubtful: the DNA matches TRBJ2-7 better. Per the germline V gene, CDR1 is MNHEY and CDR2 is SVGAGI. The CDR3 extends over 14 amino acids. The chain's CDR3 is CASSPRDSLYEQYF. The CDR3 DNA reads as TGTGCCAGCAGCCCCCGGGACAGCCTCTACGAGCAGTACTTC.

The chain is built from TRBV6-1 and TRBJ1-2; D perhaps matches TRBD1 (5 bases). Germline V CDR1 and CDR2: MNHNS, SASEGT. CDR3 length: 14 residues. Trimming took 0 bases from V and 8 from J, leaving 13 bases between them. CDR3 DNA sequence: TGTGCCAGCAGTGAAGCACTCGGACGGGGGGGCTACACCTTC. This codes for CASSEALGRGGYTF.

The rearrangement joins TRBV10-1 to TRBJ2-7; TRBD1 agrees at 7 bases. CDR3 length equals 14 residues. The V and J ends lost 6 bases and 0 bases, in that order; junction bases with no gene match: 5. Germline V gives CDR1 WNHNN, CDR2 SYGVQD (reference sequence). CDR3 loop: CASSGQANSYEQYF. CDR3 bases: TGCGCCAGCAGCGGACAGGCAAACTCCTACGAGCAGTACTTC.

This clone was recorded once. V usage is TRBV5-1 and J usage is TRBJ2-7, with 8 nucleotides matching TRBD1. Germline V lookup: CDR1 SGHRS, CDR2 YFSETQ. V was clipped by 2 bases and J by 5 bases; unmatched bases: 12. The CDR3 is 16 amino acids. The CDR3 sequence is CASSFPGAGGRNEQYF. The CDR3 DNA reads as TGCGCCAGCAGCTTTCCGGGCGCAGGGGGCAGGAACGAGCAGTACTTC.

In this sample, this clone turned up once. The rearrangement links TRBV6-6 to TRBJ1-5; D ambiguous. Deletions cut 4 bases from V and 6 bases from J, with 10 bases between. This CDR3 contains 13 residues. Germline CDR1 reads MNHNY; CDR2 reads SVGAGI (reference sequence). The CDR3, as DNA: TGTGCCAGCAGTTCTCTCCCGGGTCAGCCCCAGCATTTT. It codes for CASSSLPGQPQHF.

CDR3 DNA: TGTGCTAGTGGTTTACGGGGGGAGGTGACAGATACGCAGTATTTT. Amino acids: CASGLRGEVTDTQYF. The V and J genes are TRBV12-5 and TRBJ2-3; 7 bases are a match to TRBD2. Germline CDR1 reads LGHNT; CDR2 reads FRNRAP. This CDR3 is 15 amino acids long. V lost 3 bases to trimming and J lost 3 bases; unmatched junction nucleotides: 6.

V gene TRBV19 combines with J gene TRBJ2-5; D not resolved. V lost 5 bases and J lost 5, with 9 bases in between. From germline, CDR1 is LNHDA and CDR2 SQIVND (reference sequence). This CDR3 contains 12 residues. The CDR3 DNA is TGTGCCAGTAGTGCAGGTGGGGAGACCCAGTACTTC. It codes for CASSAGGETQYF.

The chain recombines TRBV18 with TRBJ2-7, with D perhaps matching TRBD1 (5 bases). V lost 0 bases and J 2 bases, leaving 11 bases between the germline ends. In germline, CDR1 is KGHSH, CDR2 LQKENI. The CDR3 length is 15 residues. The chain's CDR3 is CASSPPKGPPYEQYF. For the CDR3, the DNA is TGTGCCAGCTCACCACCGAAGGGGCCTCCCTACGAGCAGTACTTC.

In this sample, this clone turned up once. The junction does not match germline at one end; this may be a read error. This chain links TRBV7-7 with TRBJ2-5; D is perhaps TRBD2 (7 bases). The CDR3 has 15 residues. Germline CDR1 SSHAT, CDR2 FNYEAQ (reference sequence). CDR3 bases: TGTGCTAGCAGCTTAAGGGGGGGTCCCCAAGAGACCCAGTACTTC. Translation: CASSLRGGPQETQYF.

The rearrangement links TRBV20-1 to TRBJ1-1; the D gene is possibly TRBD1 (5 bases). CDR1 is DFQATT, CDR2 SNEGSKA, per germline (reference sequence). The V end was cut by 0 bases, the J end by 8 bases, with 7 bases between. The CDR3 covers 11 residues. The CDR3, as DNA: TGCAGTGCTAGAGAGAGGACAGAAGCTTTCTTT. Protein sequence: CSARERTEAFF.

V gene TRBV4-1 combines with J gene TRBJ2-6, with a weak D call TRBD2 (6 bases). The CDR3 runs to 18 residues. From germline, CDR1 is MGHRA and CDR2 YSYEKL. Trimming removed 2 bases at V and 0 bases at J, with 14 bases between. CDR3 region: CASSQQELANSGANVLTF. In DNA, the CDR3 is TGCGCCAGCAGCCAACAAGAACTAGCCAACTCTGGGGCCAACGTCCTGACTTTC.

The chain recombines TRBV5-4 with TRBJ2-7, with TRBD1 identical over 11 bases. CDR3 size: 16 residues. Germline V gene lookup returns CDR1 SGHNT and CDR2 YYREEE (reference sequence). J was trimmed by 0 bases and V by 4 bases; bases with no gene match: 6. CDR3 protein: CASSQRTGGASYEQYF. The CDR3 nucleotides are TGTGCCAGCAGCCAAAGGACAGGGGGCGCCTCCTACGAGCAGTACTTC.

The chain has TRBV9 and TRBJ1-4; D uncertain. The germline V and J ends were trimmed by 0 bases and 7 bases, with 10 bases remaining between them. Germline V gene data show CDR1 as SGDLS and CDR2 as YYNGEE. The CDR3 spans 14 residues. The CDR3 here is CASSVDNGVEKLFF. The DNA for the CDR3 is TGTGCCAGCAGCGTAGATAACGGGGTTGAAAAACTGTTTTTT.

The count of this clone is one. CDR3 amino acids: CASSIAGGRTEAFF. The CDR3 coding sequence is TGTGCCAGTAGTATAGCGGGGGGGCGAACTGAAGCTTTCTTT. V usage is TRBV19 and J usage is TRBJ1-1, with D maybe TRBD1 (6 bases). The CDR3 covers 14 residues. V was cut by 1 base and J by 5 bases, with 11 bases left in between. The V gene's germline CDR1 is LNHDA and CDR2 SQIVND (reference sequence).

This clone was picked up a small number of times. The chain couples TRBV7-8 to TRBJ1-1; D is perhaps TRBD1 (5 bases). This CDR3 spans 13 amino acids. CDR1 SGHVS and CDR2 FQNEAQ come from the germline V gene. V was pared by 4 bases and J by 1 base, with 7 bases between. CDR3 region: CASSSRENTEAFF. DNA of the CDR3: TGTGCCAGCAGCTCCAGGGAGAACACTGAAGCTTTCTTT.